This T cell receptor beta chain was identified in a study of long-term antiretroviral therapy in people with HIV. General observations from the study: Specimens of blood were obtained during about 2004 to 2018, possibly under older ART regimens. Whichever time point was examined, clones expanded before ART dominated the repertoire.

Details on this clone: Its antigen remains unknown.

All donors provided no fewer than one pre-ART and no fewer than two post-ART PBMC samples. The junction had 8 bases not matched to a gene; V was cut back by 6 bases and J by 0 bases. Germline loops: CDR1 LNHDA, CDR2 SQIVND (reference sequence). The CDR3 has 16 amino acids. Researchers ran immunoSEQ v3.0 at survey level. Target depth was about 40,000-50,000 T-cell genomes per sample. The data were produced by immunoSEQ multiplex PCR, yet TCRdb's version contains in-frame clones alone and is incomplete. The sample lists about 17,000 clones, 80% to 90% seen once, with roughly 8% in the top ten. The V call is TRBV19, the J call TRBJ1-3, with TRBD1 identical over 7 bases. Material: unsorted PBMCs, obtained 0.1 years after starting antiretroviral therapy. The TCR originated in a young man with HIV. CDR3 loop: CASSTWGTASGNTIYF. The CDR3 DNA is TGTGCCAGTAGCACCTGGGGGACAGCCTCTGGAAACACCATATATTTT.